Shown below are 2 T cell receptor beta chains from a single sample sequenced in a study of blood T cell repertoires in COVID-19. Here immunoSEQ multiplex PCR was the method, and the copy in TCRdb shows in-frame clones only, minus some. The table records approximately 100,000 clones, approximately 80% of them present only once. Specimen: peripheral blood. These receptors were collected from an elderly woman with active or convalescent COVID-19.

The J gene is TRBJ1-3, the V gene TRBV7-9; the D gene is possibly TRBD1 (6 bases). Trimming took off 5 bases at V and 2 bases at J, with 13 bases between the two ends. The CDR3 has 15 amino acids. CDR1 SEHNR and CDR2 FQNEAQ come from the germline V gene (reference sequence). The CDR3 DNA reads TGTGCCAGCAGCCCAAGGGGGGGCGCTGGAAACACCATATATTTT. Translating gives CASSPRGGAGNTIYF.

V is TRBV28 and J is TRBJ1-5, with 8 bases fitting TRBD1. The CDR3 has 16 amino acids. Germline V CDR1 and CDR2: MDHEN, SYDVKM. The junction had 4 bases not matched to a gene; V was cut back by 1 base and J by 2 bases. Here the CDR3 DNA reads TGTGCCAGCAGTTTATCGACAGGGGTGCGCAATCAGCCCCAGCATTTT. This translates into CASSLSTGVRNQPQHF.